This T cell receptor beta chain came from a study of T cells after posttransplantation cyclophosphamide. Busulfan-fludarabine conditioning, marrow transplant, and cyclophosphamide on days +3 and +4 were administered. This clone was observed at least ten times. Repertoires were generated with immunoSEQ multiplex PCR, while TCRdb's copy carries only in-frame clones and drops some. Singletons are absent from the sample, which has 20,000 to 25,000 clones. CDR1 MNHEY and CDR2 SVGAGI come from the germline V gene. Trimming removed 0 bases from V and 2 bases from J, with 9 bases in between. The CDR3 runs to 15 residues.

Sequences were derived from PBMCs, sampled after allogeneic stem cell transplant with posttransplant cyclophosphamide. The chain recombines TRBV6-5 with TRBJ2-3; D remains unclear. This sequence originates from a male patient between 18 and 35 years old who received an allogeneic stem cell transplant from a related donor, was CMV-positive, and had no GVHD. Certain T cells may be donor cells from the graft. The CDR3 nucleotides read TGTGCCAGCAGTTACTCGAGAAGTTTCACAGATACGCAGTATTTT. Protein: CASSYSRSFTDTQYF.